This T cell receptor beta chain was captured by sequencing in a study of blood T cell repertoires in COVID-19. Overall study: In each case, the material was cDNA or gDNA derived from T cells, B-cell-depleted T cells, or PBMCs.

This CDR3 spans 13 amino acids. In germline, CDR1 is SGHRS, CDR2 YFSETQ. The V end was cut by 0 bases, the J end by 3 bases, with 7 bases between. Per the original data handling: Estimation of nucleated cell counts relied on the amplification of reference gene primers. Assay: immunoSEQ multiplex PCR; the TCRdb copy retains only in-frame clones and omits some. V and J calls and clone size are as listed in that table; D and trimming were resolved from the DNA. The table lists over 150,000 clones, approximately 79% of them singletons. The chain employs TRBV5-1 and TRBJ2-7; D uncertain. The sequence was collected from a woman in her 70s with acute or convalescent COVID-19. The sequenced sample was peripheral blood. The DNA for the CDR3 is TGCGCCAGCAGCTTGGCTCCGGGCTACGAGCAGTACTTC. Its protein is CASSLAPGYEQYF.